This TCR beta chain was captured by sequencing in a study of blood T cell repertoires in COVID-19. Overall study: Spain, Italy and the United States supplied samples that represented acute and convalescent COVID-19. PBMCs, B-cell-depleted T cells, or T cells provided the cDNA or gDNA that made up the material.

In the original workflow: Using reference gene primer amplification, nucleated cell counts were estimated. Libraries were prepared by immunoSEQ multiplex PCR; TCRdb keeps only in-frame clonotypes and omits some of them. The DNA gave D and trimming, while V, J and clone size come from that table. The sample carries some 190,000 clones, about 88% recorded once. The CDR3 is made up of 14 amino acids. Germline CDR1 reads SGHTA; CDR2 reads FQGTGA. The ends lost 4 bases at V and 4 bases at J; junction bases unmatched: 4. J is TRBJ2-3 and V is TRBV7-3; 8 nucleotides agree with TRBD2. Sequences were obtained from peripheral blood. This clonotype was sampled from a man aged 25-40 years with acute or convalescent COVID-19. CDR3 in amino acids: CASSSRGGADTQYF. The CDR3 DNA reads as TGTGCCAGCAGCTCCCGGGGGGGGGCAGATACGCAGTATTTT.